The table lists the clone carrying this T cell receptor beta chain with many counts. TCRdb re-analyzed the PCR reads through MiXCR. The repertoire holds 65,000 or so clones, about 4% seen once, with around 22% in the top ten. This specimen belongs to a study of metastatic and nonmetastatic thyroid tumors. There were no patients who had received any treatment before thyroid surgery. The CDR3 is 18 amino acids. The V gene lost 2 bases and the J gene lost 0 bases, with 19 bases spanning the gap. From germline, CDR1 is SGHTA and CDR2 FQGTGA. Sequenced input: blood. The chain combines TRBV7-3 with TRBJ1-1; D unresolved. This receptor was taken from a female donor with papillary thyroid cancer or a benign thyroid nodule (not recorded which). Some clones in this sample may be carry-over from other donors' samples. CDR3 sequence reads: CASSLWASGTGMNTEAFF. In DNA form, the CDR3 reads TGTGCCAGCAGCTTATGGGCGTCAGGAACGGGTATGAACACTGAAGCTTTCTTT.